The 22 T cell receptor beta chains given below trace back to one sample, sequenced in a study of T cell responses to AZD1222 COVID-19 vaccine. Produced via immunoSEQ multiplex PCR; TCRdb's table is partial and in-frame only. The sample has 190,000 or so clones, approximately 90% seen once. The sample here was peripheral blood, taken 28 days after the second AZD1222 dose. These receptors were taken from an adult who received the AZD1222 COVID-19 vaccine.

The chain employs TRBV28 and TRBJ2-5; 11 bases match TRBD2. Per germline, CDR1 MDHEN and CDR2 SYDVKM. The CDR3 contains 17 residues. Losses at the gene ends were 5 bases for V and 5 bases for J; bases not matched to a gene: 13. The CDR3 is CASSPYRLAGGTETQYF. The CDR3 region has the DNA TGTGCCAGCAGTCCCTACCGTTTAGCGGGAGGGACTGAGACCCAGTACTTC. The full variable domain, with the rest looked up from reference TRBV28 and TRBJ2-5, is DVKVTQSSRYLVKRTGEKVFLECVQDMDHENMFWYRQDPGLGLRLIYFSYDVKMKEKGDIPEGYSVSREKKERFSLILESASTNQTSMYLCASSPYRLAGGTETQYFGPGTRLLVL.

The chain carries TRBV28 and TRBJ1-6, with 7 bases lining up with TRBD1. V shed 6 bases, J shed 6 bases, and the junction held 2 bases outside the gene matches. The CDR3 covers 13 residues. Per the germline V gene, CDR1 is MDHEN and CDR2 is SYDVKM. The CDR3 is CASRGQRNSPLHF. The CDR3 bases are TGTGCCAGCAGGGGACAGCGTAATTCACCCCTCCACTTT.

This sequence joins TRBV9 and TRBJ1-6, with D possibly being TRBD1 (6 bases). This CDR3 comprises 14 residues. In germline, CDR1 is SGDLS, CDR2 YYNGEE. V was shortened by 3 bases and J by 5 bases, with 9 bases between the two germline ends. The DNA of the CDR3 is TGTGCCAGCAGCGAGGGACATAATAATTCACCCCTCCACTTT. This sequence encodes CASSEGHNNSPLHF.

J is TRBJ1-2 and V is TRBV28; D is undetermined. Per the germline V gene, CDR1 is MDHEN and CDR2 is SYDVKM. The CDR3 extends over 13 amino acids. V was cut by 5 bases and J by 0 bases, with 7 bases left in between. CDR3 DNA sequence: TGTGCCAGCAGTCCAAGGGCTAACTATGGCTACACCTTC. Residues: CASSPRANYGYTF.

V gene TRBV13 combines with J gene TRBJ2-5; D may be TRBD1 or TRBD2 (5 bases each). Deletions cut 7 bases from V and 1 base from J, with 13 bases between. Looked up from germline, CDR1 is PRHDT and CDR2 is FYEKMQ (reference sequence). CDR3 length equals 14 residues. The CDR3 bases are TGTGCCAGCACCAAACGGGGCGGCCAAGAGACCCAGTACTTC. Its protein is CASTKRGGQETQYF.

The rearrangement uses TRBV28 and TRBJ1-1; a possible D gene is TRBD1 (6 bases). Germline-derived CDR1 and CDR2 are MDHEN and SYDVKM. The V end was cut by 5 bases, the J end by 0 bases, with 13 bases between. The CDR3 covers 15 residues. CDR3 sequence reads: CASSGRGSMNTEAFF. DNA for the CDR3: TGTGCCAGCAGTGGCAGGGGAAGTATGAACACTGAAGCTTTCTTT.

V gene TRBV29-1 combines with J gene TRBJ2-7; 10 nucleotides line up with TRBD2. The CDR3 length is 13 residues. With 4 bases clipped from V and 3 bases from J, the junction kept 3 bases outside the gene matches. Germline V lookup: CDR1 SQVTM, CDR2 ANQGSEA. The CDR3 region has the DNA TGCAGCGTTGTAAGCGGGAGGGACTACGAGCAGTACTTC. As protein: CSVVSGRDYEQYF.

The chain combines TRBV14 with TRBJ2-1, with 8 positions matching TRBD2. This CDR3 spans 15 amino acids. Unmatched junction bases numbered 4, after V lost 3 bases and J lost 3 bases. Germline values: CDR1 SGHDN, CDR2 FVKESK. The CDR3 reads CASSHTSGSYNEQFF. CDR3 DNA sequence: TGTGCCAGCAGCCATACAAGCGGGAGCTACAATGAGCAGTTCTTC.

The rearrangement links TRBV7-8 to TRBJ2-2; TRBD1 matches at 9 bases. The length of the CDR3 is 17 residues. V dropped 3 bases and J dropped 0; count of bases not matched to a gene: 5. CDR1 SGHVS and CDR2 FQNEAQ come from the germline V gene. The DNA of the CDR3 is TGTGCCAGCAGCTTTATACAGGGGGCGCCGAACACCGGGGAGCTGTTTTTT. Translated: CASSFIQGAPNTGELFF.

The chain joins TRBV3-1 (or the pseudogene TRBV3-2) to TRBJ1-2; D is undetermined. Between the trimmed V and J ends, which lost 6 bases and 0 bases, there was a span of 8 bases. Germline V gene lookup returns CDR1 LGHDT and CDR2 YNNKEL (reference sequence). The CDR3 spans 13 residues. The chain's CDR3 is CASSERANYGYTF. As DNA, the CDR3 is TGTGCCAGCAGTGAAAGAGCTAACTATGGCTACACCTTC.

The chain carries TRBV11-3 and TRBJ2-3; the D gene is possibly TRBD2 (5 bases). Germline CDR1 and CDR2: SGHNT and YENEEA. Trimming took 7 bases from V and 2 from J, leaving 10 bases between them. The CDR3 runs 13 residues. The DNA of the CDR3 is TGTGCCAGCAATGGGAGCCCCACAGATACGCAGTATTTT. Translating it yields CASNGSPTDTQYF.

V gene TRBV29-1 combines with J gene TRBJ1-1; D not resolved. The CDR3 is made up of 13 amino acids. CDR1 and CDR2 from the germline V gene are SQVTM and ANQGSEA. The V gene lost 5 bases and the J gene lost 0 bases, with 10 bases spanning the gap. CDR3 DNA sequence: TGCAGCGTTTGTGAGGGCATGAACACTGAAGCTTTCTTT. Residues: CSVCEGMNTEAFF.

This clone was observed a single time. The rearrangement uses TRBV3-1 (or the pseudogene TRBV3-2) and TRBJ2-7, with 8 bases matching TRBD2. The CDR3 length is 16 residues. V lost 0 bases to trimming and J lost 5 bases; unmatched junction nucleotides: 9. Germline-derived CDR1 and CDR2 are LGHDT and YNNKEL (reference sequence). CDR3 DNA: TGTGCCAGCAGCCAAGATCTTGGGGCGGGAGGACACGAGCAGTACTTC. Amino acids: CASSQDLGAGGHEQYF.

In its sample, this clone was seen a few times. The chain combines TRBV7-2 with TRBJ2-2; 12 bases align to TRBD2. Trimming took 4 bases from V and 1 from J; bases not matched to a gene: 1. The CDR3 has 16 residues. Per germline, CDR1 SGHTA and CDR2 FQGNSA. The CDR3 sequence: CASSSSGRVNTGELFF. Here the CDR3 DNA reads TGTGCCAGCAGCTCTAGCGGGAGGGTGAACACCGGGGAGCTGTTTTTT.

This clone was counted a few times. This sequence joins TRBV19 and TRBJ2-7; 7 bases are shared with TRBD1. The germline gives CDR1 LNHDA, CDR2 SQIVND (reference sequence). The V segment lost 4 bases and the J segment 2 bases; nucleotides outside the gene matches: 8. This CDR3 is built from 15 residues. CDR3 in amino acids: CASSSSQGTAYEQYF. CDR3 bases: TGTGCCAGTAGTAGTTCTCAGGGGACAGCCTACGAGCAGTACTTC.

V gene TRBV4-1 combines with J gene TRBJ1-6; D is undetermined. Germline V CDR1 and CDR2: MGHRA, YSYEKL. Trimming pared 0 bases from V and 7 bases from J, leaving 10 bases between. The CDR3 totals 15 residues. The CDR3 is CASSQDSGRNSPLHF. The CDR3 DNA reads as TGCGCCAGCAGCCAAGATTCCGGGCGGAATTCACCCCTCCACTTT.

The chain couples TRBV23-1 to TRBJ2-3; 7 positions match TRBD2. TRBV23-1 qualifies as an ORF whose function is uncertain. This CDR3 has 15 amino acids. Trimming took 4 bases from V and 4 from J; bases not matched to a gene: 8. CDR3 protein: CASSRAGERSDTQYF. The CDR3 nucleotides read TGCGCCAGCAGTCGTGCGGGAGAGAGGTCAGATACGCAGTATTTT.

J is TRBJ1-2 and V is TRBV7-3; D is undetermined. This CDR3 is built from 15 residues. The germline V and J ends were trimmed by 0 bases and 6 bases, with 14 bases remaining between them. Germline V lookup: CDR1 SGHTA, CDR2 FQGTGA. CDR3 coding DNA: TGTGCCAGCAGCTTAACCCCCCAAACGGGAGATGGCTACACCTTC. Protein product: CASSLTPQTGDGYTF. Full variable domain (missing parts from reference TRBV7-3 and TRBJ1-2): GAGVSQTPSNKVTEKGKYVELRCDPISGHTALYWYRQSLGQGPEFLIYFQGTGAADDSGLPNDRFFAVRPEGSVSTLKIQRTERGDSAVYLCASSLTPQTGDGYTFGSGTRLTVV.

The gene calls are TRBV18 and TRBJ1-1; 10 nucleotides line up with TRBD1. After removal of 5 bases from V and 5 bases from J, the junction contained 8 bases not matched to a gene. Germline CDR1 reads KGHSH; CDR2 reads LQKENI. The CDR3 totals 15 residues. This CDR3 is CASSAGQGQITEAFF. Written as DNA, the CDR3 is TGTGCCAGCTCAGCGGGACAGGGGCAAATAACTGAAGCTTTCTTT.

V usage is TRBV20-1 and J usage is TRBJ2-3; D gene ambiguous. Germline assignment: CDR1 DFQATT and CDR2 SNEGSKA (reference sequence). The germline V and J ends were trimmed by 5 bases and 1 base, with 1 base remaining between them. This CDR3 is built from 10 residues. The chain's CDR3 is CSAGTDTQYF. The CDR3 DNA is TGCAGTGCTGGCACAGATACGCAGTATTTT.

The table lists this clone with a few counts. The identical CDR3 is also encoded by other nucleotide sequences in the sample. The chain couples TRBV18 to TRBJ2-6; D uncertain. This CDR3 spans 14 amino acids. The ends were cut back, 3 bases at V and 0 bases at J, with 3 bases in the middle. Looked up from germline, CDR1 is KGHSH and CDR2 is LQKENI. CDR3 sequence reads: CASSPLSGANVLTF. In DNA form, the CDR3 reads TGTGCCAGCTCACCGCTCTCTGGGGCCAACGTCCTGACTTTC. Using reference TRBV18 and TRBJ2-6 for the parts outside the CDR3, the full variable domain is NAGVMQNPRHLVRRRGQEARLRCSPMKGHSHVYWYRQLPEEGLKFMVYLQKENIIDESGMPKERFSAEFPKEGPSILRIQQVVRGDSAAYFCASSPLSGANVLTFGAGSRLTVL.

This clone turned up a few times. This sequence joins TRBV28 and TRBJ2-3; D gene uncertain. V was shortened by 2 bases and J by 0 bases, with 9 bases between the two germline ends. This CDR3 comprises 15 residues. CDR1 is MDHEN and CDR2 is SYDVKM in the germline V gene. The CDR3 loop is CASSLLTLSTDTQYF. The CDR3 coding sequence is TGTGCCAGCAGTTTACTTACACTAAGCACAGATACGCAGTATTTT.